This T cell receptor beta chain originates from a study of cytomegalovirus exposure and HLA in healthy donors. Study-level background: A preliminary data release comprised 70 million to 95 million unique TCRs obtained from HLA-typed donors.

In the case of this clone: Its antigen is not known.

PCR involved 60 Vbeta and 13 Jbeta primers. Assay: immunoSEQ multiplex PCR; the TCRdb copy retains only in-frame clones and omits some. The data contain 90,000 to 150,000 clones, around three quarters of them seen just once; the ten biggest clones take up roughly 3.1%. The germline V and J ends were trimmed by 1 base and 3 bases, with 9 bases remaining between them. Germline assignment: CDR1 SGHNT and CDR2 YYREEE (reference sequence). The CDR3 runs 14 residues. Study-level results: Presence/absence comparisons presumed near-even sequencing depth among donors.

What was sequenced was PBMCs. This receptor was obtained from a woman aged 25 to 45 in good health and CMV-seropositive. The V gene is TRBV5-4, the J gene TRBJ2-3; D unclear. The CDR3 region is CASSLPGGTDTQYF. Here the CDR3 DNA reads TGTGCCAGCAGCTTGCCGGGTGGTACAGATACGCAGTATTTT.